The subject of this entry is one TCR beta chain. Its binding antigen is unknown. One base away there is no much larger clone; base qualities are not given. This entry comes from a study of blood T cell repertoires in COVID-19 (TCRdb year 2020). In terms of the full investigation: Samples covering the acute and convalescent phases of COVID-19 were provided by collaborators in the United States, Italy and Spain. The prospective study material was composed of cDNA or gDNA derived from T cells, B-cell-depleted T cells, or PBMCs. Subjects who had been exposed to COVID-19, were actively infected with it, or had recovered from it provided the deeply sampled blood TCRbeta repertoires that made up the dataset. A freely available public database, intended as a resource for researchers studying the immune response to SARS-CoV-2, is where the repertoires were released. Samples came from the ongoing ImmuneRACE study (first 160 participants) plus 1,254 subjects from 6 global collaborators. Nearly every sample came with metadata listing a de-identified subject ID, COVID-19 status, age in years and sex. Where HLA class I and class II types were available, the types were taken from metadata supplied by the sample provider, not from assay-based typing. Paper-wide results and their limitations: Clinical and demographic metadata were provided uncurated, with the amount varying by source and participant.

Enrolling through a virtual design, the prospective study's participants ranged in age from roughly 18 to 95 years and lived across roughly 23 United States geographic areas. In the prospective study, participants were assigned to cohorts based on the clinical history participants reported in a screening survey and a study questionnaire. For ImmuneRACE Cohort 3, a participant was defined as recovered based on two consecutive negative NP/OP PCR tests, clearance by a healthcare professional, or resolution of symptoms. Mobile phlebotomists in the prospective study collected whole blood, serum and a nasopharyngeal or oropharyngeal swab from every participant. Over a roughly 2-month period, participants in the prospective study had the option of providing additional blood draws and questionnaires. Prospective study blood samples were shipped either frozen or at room temperature before DNA extraction.

The immunoSEQ Assay, a bias-controlled multiplex PCR, was used to amplify TCRbeta CDR3 regions from genomic DNA. Processing in the source paper ran as follows. The number of nucleated cells in each sample was estimated from the amplification of reference gene primers within the assay. Sequence reads were collapsed and filtered to measure the absolute abundance of every unique TCRbeta CDR3 rearrangement. For each sample, productive Simpson clonality was calculated as the square root of Simpson's diversity index across productive rearrangements. The table comes from immuneACCESS by way of TCRdb, which keeps in-frame sequences with V and J called. Part of the clones is missing from these tables; in studies checked, under half for an unresolved V gene and the rest for unknown reasons. D and trimming come from the DNA, and the V and J calls and clone size come from that table. For this sample the table gives around 230,000 clones, of which about 88% were detected only once. The ten largest make up around 2.7% of the sample.

V is clipped by 4 bases and J by 5 bases, and the sequence between their germline boundaries is 20 bases long. From cysteine to phenylalanine, the CDR3 is 16 amino acids long. Only the CDR3 DNA is retained, 48 bases long and in frame from the first base. CDR1 MNHNS and CDR2 SASEGT are derived from the germline V gene. The rearrangement joined TRBV6-1 to TRBJ1-1; the D gene is possibly TRBD1, with 5 bases matching. The sequenced sample consisted of PBMCs or T cells enriched from blood (not recorded which). The clonotype originates from a woman in her twenties or thirties who had recovered from COVID-19. Here the CDR3 is given as CASSGGFGGKGTEAFF. The base sequence is TGTGCCAGCAGTGGAGGGTTCGGAGGGAAGGGGACTGAAGCTTTCTTT.